This entry lists 17 T cell receptor beta chains sequenced from one sample in a study of T cell repertoires in cytomegalovirus infection. MiXCR, applied by TCRdb to the reads, yields one record per CDR3 protein. The sample has roughly 320,000 distinct CDR3 sequences; 9.6% are singletons. The sample comprised PBMCs. Receptors originate from a human donor in good health (CMV status not recorded). Some clones in this sample may be carry-over from other donors' samples.

This clonotype was observed many times. CDR3 amino acids: CASRPSSRADTQYF. DNA of the CDR3: TGTGCCAGCCGACCATCTTCGCGGGCAGATACGCAGTATTTT. The chain joins TRBV28 to TRBJ2-3, with D perhaps TRBD2 (5 bases). CDR1 and CDR2 from the germline V gene are MDHEN and SYDVKM. This CDR3 contains 14 residues. V was trimmed by 8 bases and J by 4 bases, leaving 16 bases between them.

This clonotype was seen repeatedly, ten times or more. The chain carries TRBV12-3 or TRBV12-4 and TRBJ1-1; TRBD1 might be the D (5 bases). Trimming shortened V by 1 base and J by 0 bases, and 15 bases separated the two germline ends. The CDR3 length is 17 residues. The CDR3 spells CASSLVWARQLNTEAFF. The DNA of the CDR3 is TGTGCCAGCAGTTTAGTCTGGGCGCGACAGTTGAACACTGAAGCTTTCTTT.

This clonotype was detected a few times. This sequence joins TRBV7-4 and TRBJ1-3; 12 positions agree with TRBD1. V was pared by 0 bases and J by 2 bases, with 5 bases of the junction left unmatched. The germline CDR1 and CDR2 sequences are SGHVT and SQSDAQ. CDR3 length: 18 amino acids. CDR3 residues: CASSLAPGQGAAGNTIYF. Here the CDR3 DNA reads TGTGCCAGCAGCTTAGCTCCGGGACAGGGGGCGGCTGGAAACACCATATATTTT.

The chain has TRBV6-6 and TRBJ2-5, with TRBD1 matching 10 bases. The CDR3 covers 15 residues. J gave up 5 bases and V 4 bases, and 7 bases lay outside the gene matches. Germline CDR1 and CDR2: MNHNY and SVGAGI (reference sequence). CDR3 in DNA: TGTGCCAGCAGTTCAGACAGGGGGCTTCTTGAGACCCAGTACTTC. This translates into CASSSDRGLLETQYF.

This clonotype has ten or more counts. The CDR3 DNA reads as TGTGCCAGCAGTTACGGGACAGGGATGTACAATGAGCAGTTCTTC. This sequence encodes CASSYGTGMYNEQFF. V and J are TRBV6-2 or TRBV6-3 and TRBJ2-1; TRBD1 matches at 9 bases. From germline, CDR1 is MNHEY and CDR2 SVGEGT. The V gene end was trimmed by 2 bases and the J gene end by 4 bases; junction bases not matched to a gene: 3. This CDR3 contains 15 residues.

This clonotype was found a few times. The chain has TRBV7-2 and TRBJ2-3, with D perhaps matching TRBD2 (7 bases). Trimming left V 1 base short and J 6 bases short, with 17 bases between. CDR1 is SGHTA, CDR2 FQGNSA, per germline. The CDR3 runs to 16 residues. CDR3 residues: CASSLGAGARGDTQYF. The CDR3 DNA reads as TGTGCCAGCAGCTTAGGCGCGGGGGCGAGGGGGGATACGCAGTATTTT.

This clonotype was seen repeatedly, ten times or more. This chain joins TRBV13 and TRBJ2-1; tentative D call: TRBD2 (6 bases). Germline V gene lookup returns CDR1 PRHDT and CDR2 FYEKMQ (reference sequence). The CDR3 consists of 13 residues. V lost 4 bases and J lost 6, with 10 bases in between. CDR3 nucleotide sequence: TGTGCCAGCAGCTCGGGACTCCGCAATGAGCAGTTCTTC. Translation: CASSSGLRNEQFF.

The rearrangement uses TRBV7-6 and TRBJ2-5, with D perhaps being TRBD1 or TRBD2 (7 bases each). V lost 7 bases, J lost 5 bases, and 20 bases lay in between. CDR3 length: 15 residues. Germline V gene lookup returns CDR1 SGHVS and CDR2 FNYEAQ. This CDR3 is CASTPGGRGSETQYF. The CDR3 DNA is TGTGCCAGCACTCCGGGGGGCAGGGGGAGTGAGACCCAGTACTTC.

In its sample, this clonotype was seen many times. The chain couples TRBV6-5 to TRBJ2-3; TRBD2 aligns across 8 bases. Trimming removed 6 bases from V and 4 bases from J; junction bases left unmatched: 15. The CDR3 spans 17 residues. Per germline, CDR1 MNHEY and CDR2 SVGAGI. CDR3 nucleotide sequence: TGTGCCAGCAGCCCCCATACTAAGCGGGGGCCAGCAGATACGCAGTATTTT. Protein sequence: CASSPHTKRGPADTQYF.

This clonotype appeared many times. The rearrangement joins TRBV2 to TRBJ2-5; D is unclear. CDR1 and CDR2 from the germline V gene are SNHLY and FYNNEI. The CDR3 runs 13 residues. Between the trimmed V and J ends, which lost 0 bases and 4 bases, there was a span of 6 bases. The CDR3 region has the DNA TGTGCCAGCAGTGAAGCCCTTCGAGAGACCCAGTACTTC. It is translated as CASSEALRETQYF.

This clonotype showed up many times. The V call is TRBV7-3, the J call TRBJ2-1; TRBD1 might be the D (5 bases). CDR3 size: 15 residues. Looked up from germline, CDR1 is SGHTA and CDR2 is FQGTGA. Trimming pared 5 bases from V and 3 bases from J, leaving 14 bases between. In DNA form, the CDR3 reads TGTGCCAGCAGCCCCCGGAAAGGGGACTACAATGAGCAGTTCTTC. Translated: CASSPRKGDYNEQFF.

The rearrangement uses TRBV6-2 or TRBV6-3 and TRBJ2-2, with TRBD1 as a possible D gene (6 bases). The CDR3 is 14 amino acids. Germline CDR1 reads MNHEY; CDR2 reads SVGEGT. Trimming took off 5 bases at V and 7 bases at J, with 14 bases between the two ends. The CDR3 sequence is CASSEQGRIGELFF. Here the CDR3 DNA reads TGTGCCAGCAGTGAACAGGGACGGATCGGGGAGCTGTTTTTT.

Concerning this clonotype itself: One base away lies a much larger clone, so this may be a sequencing read error. The chain uses TRBV7-9 and TRBJ1-1; tentatively, D is TRBD1 (6 bases). The CDR3 runs to 12 residues. Per the germline V gene, CDR1 is SEHNR and CDR2 is FQNEAQ (reference sequence). CDR3 region: CAGSLSRLQGFF. CDR3 DNA: TGTGCCGGCAGCTTGAGTAGGCTACAGGGTTTCTTT.

The gene calls are TRBV2 and TRBJ1-1; the match to TRBD1 covers 7 bases. The germline V gene encodes CDR1 SNHLY and CDR2 FYNNEI. Trimming took 10 bases from V and 10 from J; bases not matched to a gene: 6. CDR3 length equals 10 residues. As DNA, the CDR3 is TGTGCCACCTCGGACAGGAGAGCTTTCTTT. Amino acids: CATSDRRAFF.

This clonotype was counted ten times or more. This chain links TRBV6-2 or TRBV6-3 with TRBJ1-5; 9 bases are shared with TRBD1. Germline trimming cut 6 bases from V and 7 bases from J; bases unmatched to any gene: 7. This CDR3 contains 14 residues. The V gene's germline CDR1 is MNHEY and CDR2 SVGEGT. The CDR3: CASRTTGGGQPQHF. The CDR3, as DNA: TGTGCCAGCAGAACAACAGGGGGCGGCCAGCCCCAGCATTTT.

The table lists this clonotype with many counts. The chain employs TRBV12-3 or TRBV12-4 and TRBJ2-1; the match to TRBD2 covers 9 bases. This CDR3 is built from 16 residues. J was trimmed by 2 bases and V by 2 bases; bases with no gene match: 4. CDR3: CASSLRAGGTYNEQFF. CDR3 sequence (DNA): TGTGCCAGCAGTTTAAGGGCGGGGGGGACCTACAATGAGCAGTTCTTC.

This clonotype was seen ten or more times. V usage is TRBV7-9 and J usage is TRBJ1-2; unclear D gene. CDR1 is SEHNR, CDR2 FQNEAQ, per germline (reference sequence). V lost 3 bases and J lost 8, with 13 bases in between. This CDR3 contains 13 residues. The CDR3: CASSFRESDGYTF. The CDR3 nucleotides read TGTGCCAGCAGCTTTCGGGAAAGCGACGGCTACACCTTC. Full variable domain (outside the CDR3, taken from reference TRBV7-9 and TRBJ1-2): DTGVSQNPRHKITKRGQNVTFRCDPISEHNRLYWYRQTLGQGPEFLTYFQNEAQLEKSRLLSDRFSAERPKGSFSTLEIQRTEQGDSAMYLCASSFRESDGYTFGSGTRLTVV.